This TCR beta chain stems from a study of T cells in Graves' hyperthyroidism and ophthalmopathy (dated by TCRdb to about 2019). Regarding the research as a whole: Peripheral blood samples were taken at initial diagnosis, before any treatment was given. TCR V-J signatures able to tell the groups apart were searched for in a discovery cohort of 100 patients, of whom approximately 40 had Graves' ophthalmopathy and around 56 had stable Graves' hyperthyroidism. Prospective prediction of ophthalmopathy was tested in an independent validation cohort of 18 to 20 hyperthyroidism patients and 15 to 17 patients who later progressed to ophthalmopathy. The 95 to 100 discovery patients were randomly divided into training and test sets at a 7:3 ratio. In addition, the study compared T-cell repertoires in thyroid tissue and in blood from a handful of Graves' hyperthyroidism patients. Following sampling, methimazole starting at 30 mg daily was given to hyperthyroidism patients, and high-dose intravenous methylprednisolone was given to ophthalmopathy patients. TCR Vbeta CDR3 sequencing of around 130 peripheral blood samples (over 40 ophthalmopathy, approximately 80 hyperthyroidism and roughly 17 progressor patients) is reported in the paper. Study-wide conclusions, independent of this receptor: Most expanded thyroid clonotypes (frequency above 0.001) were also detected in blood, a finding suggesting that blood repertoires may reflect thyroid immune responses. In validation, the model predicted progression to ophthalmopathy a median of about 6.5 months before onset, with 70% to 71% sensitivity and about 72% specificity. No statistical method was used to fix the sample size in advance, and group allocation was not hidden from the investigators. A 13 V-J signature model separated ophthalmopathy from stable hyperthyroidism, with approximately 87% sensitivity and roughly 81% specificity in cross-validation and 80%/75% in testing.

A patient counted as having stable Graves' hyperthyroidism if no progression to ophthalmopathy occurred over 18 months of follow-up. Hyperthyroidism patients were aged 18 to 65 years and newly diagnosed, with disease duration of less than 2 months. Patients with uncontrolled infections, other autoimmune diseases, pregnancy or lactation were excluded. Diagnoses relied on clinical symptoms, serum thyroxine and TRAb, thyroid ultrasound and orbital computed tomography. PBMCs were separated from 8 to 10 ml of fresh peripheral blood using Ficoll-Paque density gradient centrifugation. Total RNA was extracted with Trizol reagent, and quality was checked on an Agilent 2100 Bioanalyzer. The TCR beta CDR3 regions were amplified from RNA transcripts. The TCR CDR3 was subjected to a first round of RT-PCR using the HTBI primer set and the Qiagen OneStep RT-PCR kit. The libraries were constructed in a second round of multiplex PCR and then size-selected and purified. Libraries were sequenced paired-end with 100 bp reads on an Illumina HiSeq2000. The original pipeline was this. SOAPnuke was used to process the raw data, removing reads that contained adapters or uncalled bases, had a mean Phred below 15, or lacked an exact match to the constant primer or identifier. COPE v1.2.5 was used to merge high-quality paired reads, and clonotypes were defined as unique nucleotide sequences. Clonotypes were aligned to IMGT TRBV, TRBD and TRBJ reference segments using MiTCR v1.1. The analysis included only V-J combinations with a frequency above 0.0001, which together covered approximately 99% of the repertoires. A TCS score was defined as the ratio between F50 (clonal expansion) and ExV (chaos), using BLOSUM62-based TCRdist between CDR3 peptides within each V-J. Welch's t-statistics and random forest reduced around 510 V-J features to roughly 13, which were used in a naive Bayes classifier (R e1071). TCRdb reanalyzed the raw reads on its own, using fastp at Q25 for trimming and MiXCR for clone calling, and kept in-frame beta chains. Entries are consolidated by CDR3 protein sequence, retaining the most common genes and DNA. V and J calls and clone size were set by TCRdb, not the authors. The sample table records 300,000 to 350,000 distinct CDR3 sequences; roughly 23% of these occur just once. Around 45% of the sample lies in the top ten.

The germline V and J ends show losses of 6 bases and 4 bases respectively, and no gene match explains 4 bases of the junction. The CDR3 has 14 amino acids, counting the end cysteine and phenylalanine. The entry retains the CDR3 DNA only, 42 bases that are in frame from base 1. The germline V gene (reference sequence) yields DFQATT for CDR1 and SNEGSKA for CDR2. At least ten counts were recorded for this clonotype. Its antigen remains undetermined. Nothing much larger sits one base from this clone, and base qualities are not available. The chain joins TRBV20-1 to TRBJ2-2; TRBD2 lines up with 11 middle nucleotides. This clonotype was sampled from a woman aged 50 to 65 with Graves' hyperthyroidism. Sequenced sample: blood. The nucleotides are TGCAGTGCCGCCGGGACTAGCGGCACCGGGGAGCTGTTTTTT. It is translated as CSAAGTSGTGELFF.